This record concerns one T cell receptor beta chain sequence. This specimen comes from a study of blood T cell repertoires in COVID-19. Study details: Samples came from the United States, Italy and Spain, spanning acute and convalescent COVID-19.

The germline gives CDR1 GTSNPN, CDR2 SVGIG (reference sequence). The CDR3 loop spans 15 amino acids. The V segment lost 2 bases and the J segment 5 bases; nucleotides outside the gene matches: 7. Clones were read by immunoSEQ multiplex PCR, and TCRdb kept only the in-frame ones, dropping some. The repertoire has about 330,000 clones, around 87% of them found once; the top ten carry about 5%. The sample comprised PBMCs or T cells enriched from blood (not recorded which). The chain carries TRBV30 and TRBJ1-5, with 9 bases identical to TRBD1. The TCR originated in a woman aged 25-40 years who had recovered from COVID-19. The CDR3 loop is CAWSWGTGQDQPQHF. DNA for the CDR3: TGTGCCTGGAGTTGGGGGACAGGGCAGGATCAGCCCCAGCATTTT.